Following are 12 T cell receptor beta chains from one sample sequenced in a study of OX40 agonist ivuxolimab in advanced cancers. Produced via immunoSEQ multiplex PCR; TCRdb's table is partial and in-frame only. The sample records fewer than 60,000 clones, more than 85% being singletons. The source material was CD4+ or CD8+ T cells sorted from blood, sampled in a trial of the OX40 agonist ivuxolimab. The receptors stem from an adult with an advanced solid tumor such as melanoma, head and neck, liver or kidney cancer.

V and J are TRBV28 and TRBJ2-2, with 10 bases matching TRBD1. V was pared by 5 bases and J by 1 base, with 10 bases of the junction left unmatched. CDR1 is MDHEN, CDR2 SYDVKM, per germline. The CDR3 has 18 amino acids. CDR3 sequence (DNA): TGTGCCAGCAGTCCGGGGACAGGGGCCACCCTGAACACCGGGGAGCTGTTTTTT. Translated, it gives CASSPGTGATLNTGELFF.

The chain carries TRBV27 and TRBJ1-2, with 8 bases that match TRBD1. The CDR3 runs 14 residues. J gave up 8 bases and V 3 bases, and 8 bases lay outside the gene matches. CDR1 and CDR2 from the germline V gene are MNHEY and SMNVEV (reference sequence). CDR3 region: CASSFDQGAQGYTF. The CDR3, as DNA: TGTGCCAGCAGTTTTGATCAGGGGGCGCAGGGCTACACCTTC.

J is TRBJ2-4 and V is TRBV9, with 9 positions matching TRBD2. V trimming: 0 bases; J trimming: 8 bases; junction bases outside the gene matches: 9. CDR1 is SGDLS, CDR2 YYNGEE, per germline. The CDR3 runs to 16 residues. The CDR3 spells CASSVAAGGRNDIQYF. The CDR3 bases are TGTGCCAGCAGCGTAGCGGCGGGGGGGCGGAACGACATTCAGTACTTC.

The CDR3 here is CASTYRDRAFSPLHF. The CDR3 DNA follows: TGTGCCAGTACCTACCGGGACAGGGCCTTTTCACCCCTCCACTTT. This chain joins TRBV19 and TRBJ1-6; 9 bases fit TRBD1. Germline lookup yields CDR1 LNHDA and CDR2 SQIVND (reference sequence). J gave up 9 bases and V 7 bases, and 10 bases lay outside the gene matches. The CDR3 has 15 residues.

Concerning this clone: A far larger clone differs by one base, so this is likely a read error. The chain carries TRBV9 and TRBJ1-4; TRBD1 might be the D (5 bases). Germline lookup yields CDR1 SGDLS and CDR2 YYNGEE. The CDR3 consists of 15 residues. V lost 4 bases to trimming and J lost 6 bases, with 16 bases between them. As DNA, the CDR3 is TGTGCCAGCAGCTTGGCCTTTTTGGGGGATGAAAAACTGTTTTTT. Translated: CASSLAFLGDEKLFF.

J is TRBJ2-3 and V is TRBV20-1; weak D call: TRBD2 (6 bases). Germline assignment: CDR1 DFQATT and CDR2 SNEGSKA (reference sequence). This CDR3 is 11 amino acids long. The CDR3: CSRLATDTQYF. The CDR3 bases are TGCAGCCGGCTAGCGACAGATACGCAGTATTTT.

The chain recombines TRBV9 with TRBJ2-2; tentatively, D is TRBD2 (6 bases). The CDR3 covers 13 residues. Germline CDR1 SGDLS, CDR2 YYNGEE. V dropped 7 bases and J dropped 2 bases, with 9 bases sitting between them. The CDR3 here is CASGTVNTGELFF. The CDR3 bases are TGTGCCAGCGGGACTGTCAACACCGGGGAGCTGTTTTTT.

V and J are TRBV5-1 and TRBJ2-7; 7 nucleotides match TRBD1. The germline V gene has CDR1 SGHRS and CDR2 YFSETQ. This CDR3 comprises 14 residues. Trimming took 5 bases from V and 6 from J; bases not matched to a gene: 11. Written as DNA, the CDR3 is TGCGCCAGCAGACGTACAGGGGACGAAAGCGAGCAGTACTTC. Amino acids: CASRRTGDESEQYF.

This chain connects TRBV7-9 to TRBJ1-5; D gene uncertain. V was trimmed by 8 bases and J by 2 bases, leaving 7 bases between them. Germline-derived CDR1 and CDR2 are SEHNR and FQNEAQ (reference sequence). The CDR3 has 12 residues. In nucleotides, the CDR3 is TGTGCCAGCTCGGATGGCAATCAGCCCCAGCATTTT. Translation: CASSDGNQPQHF.

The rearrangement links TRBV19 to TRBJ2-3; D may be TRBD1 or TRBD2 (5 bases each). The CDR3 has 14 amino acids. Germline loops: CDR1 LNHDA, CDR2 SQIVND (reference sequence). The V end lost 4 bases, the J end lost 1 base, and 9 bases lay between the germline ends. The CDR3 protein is CASSTRGGTDTQYF. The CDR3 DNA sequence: TGTGCCAGTAGTACCCGAGGGGGCACAGATACGCAGTATTTT.

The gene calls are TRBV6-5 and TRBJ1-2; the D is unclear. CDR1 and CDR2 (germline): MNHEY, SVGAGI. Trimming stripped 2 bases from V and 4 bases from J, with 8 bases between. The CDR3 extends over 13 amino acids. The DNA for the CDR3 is TGTGCCAGCAGTTACCGTCTCGGCTATGGCTACACCTTC. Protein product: CASSYRLGYGYTF.

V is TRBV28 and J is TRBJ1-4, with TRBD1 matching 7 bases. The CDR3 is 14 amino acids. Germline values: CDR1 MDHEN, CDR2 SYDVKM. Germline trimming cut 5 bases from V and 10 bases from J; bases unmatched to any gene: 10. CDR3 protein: CASSPPGTVVKLFF. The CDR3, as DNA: TGTGCCAGCAGTCCCCCCGGGACAGTTGTAAAACTGTTTTTT. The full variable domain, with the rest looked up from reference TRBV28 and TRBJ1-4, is DVKVTQSSRYLVKRTGEKVFLECVQDMDHENMFWYRQDPGLGLRLIYFSYDVKMKEKGDIPEGYSVSREKKERFSLILESASTNQTSMYLCASSPPGTVVKLFFGSGTQLSVL.